One sample yielded the 32 T cell receptor beta chains listed below, sequenced in a study of blood T cell repertoires in COVID-19. Here immunoSEQ multiplex PCR was the method, and the copy in TCRdb shows in-frame clones only, minus some. The top ten hold roughly 1.7% of the sample, which has about 150,000 clones, around 84% seen once. Sequencing was carried out using peripheral blood. These receptors originate from a man aged 80 or over with acute or convalescent COVID-19.

In its sample, this clone was seen once. The CDR3 protein is CASSPPLFERGPYNEQFF. In DNA form, the CDR3 reads TGTGCCAGCTCACCACCTCTTTTTGAGCGGGGGCCCTACAATGAGCAGTTCTTC. The chain uses TRBV18 and TRBJ2-1; TRBD2 matches at 8 bases. Trimming at V came to 0 bases and at J to 2 bases, leaving 9 bases not matched to a gene. Germline CDR1 is KGHSH and CDR2 is LQKENI. CDR3 length: 18 amino acids.

The CDR3 DNA is TGTGCCAGCAGCCCCGGGACTTACGTTTACAATGAGCAGTTCTTC. It translates to CASSPGTYVYNEQFF. The gene calls are TRBV7-9 and TRBJ2-1; perhaps TRBD2 as D (6 bases). Per germline, CDR1 SEHNR and CDR2 FQNEAQ (reference sequence). The CDR3 has 15 amino acids. Trimming removed 5 bases from V and 4 bases from J, with 15 bases in between.

The chain carries TRBV7-7 and TRBJ2-2; the match to TRBD1 covers 9 bases. This CDR3 has 16 residues. The J segment lost 3 bases and the V segment lost 5 bases, leaving 7 bases of the junction unmatched. Germline lookup yields CDR1 SSHAT and CDR2 FNYEAQ (reference sequence). CDR3 coding DNA: TGTGCCAGCAGCCGAACAGGGGGCCCCGACACCGGGGAGCTGTTTTTT. Translating it yields CASSRTGGPDTGELFF.

V usage is TRBV10-2 and J usage is TRBJ1-4; D is undetermined. The CDR3 consists of 14 residues. Trimming stripped 7 bases from V and 7 bases from J, with 16 bases between. Looked up from germline, CDR1 is WSHSY and CDR2 is SAAADI. The CDR3 spells CASTSIGYGEKLFF. The DNA for the CDR3 is TGCGCCAGCACTTCCATCGGGTACGGTGAAAAACTGTTTTTT.

V is TRBV12-3 or TRBV12-4 and J is TRBJ1-1; TRBD1 matches at 7 bases. The junction had 1 base not matched to a gene; V was cut back by 7 bases and J by 8 bases. CDR3 length: 10 amino acids. CDR3 nucleotide sequence: TGTGCCAGCACCAGGGGGGAAGCTTTCTTT. Residues: CASTRGEAFF.

The chain uses TRBV28 and TRBJ1-6; D is undetermined. The CDR3 covers 14 residues. The V end was cut by 6 bases, the J end by 10 bases, with 16 bases between. Per germline, CDR1 MDHEN and CDR2 SYDVKM. The CDR3 nucleotides are TGTGCCAGCAGCCCACCTGAGAGCCCATCACCCCTCCACTTT. Residues: CASSPPESPSPLHF.

The J gene is TRBJ2-3, the V gene TRBV11-3, with no clear D. V was shortened by 4 bases and J by 2 bases, with 16 bases between the two germline ends. Germline V gene lookup returns CDR1 SGHNT and CDR2 YENEEA. The CDR3 is made up of 16 amino acids. The CDR3 DNA reads as TGTGCCAGCAGCTCGACGTCGACTTCGTTCACAGATACGCAGTATTTT. Translating gives CASSSTSTSFTDTQYF.

The chain employs TRBV18 and TRBJ2-3; a weak D match, TRBD2 (6 bases). Germline-derived CDR1 and CDR2 are KGHSH and LQKENI. The length of the CDR3 is 14 residues. V lost 3 bases and J lost 6, with 13 bases in between. The CDR3 loop is CASSPPGVADTQYF. The CDR3 DNA reads as TGTGCCAGCTCACCCCCGGGGGTTGCGGATACGCAGTATTTT.

The V and J genes are TRBV19 and TRBJ2-1; possible D gene TRBD2, 6 bases. Germline V gene data show CDR1 as LNHDA and CDR2 as SQIVND (reference sequence). Trimming stripped 9 bases from V and 9 bases from J, with 18 bases between. The CDR3 is 13 amino acids. CDR3 sequence (DNA): TGTGCCAGCGATTGGACAAGGGGAGGTGAGCAGTTCTTC. It encodes CASDWTRGGEQFF.

This chain links TRBV4-3 with TRBJ2-1; a possible D gene is TRBD2 (6 bases). V lost 0 bases and J 6 bases, leaving 12 bases between the germline ends. The CDR3 has 15 amino acids. Germline CDR1 and CDR2: LGHNA and YSLEER. CDR3 region: CASSQDGRRGNEQFF. The CDR3, as DNA: TGCGCCAGCAGCCAAGACGGCAGGAGGGGCAATGAGCAGTTCTTC.

This chain joins TRBV7-3 and TRBJ2-2, with a possible D match to TRBD2 (5 bases). Deletions cut 4 bases from V and 6 bases from J, with 21 bases between. Germline V gives CDR1 SGHTA, CDR2 FQGTGA. The CDR3 is 17 amino acids. The CDR3 DNA reads as TGTGCCAGCAGCTCCAGCGGCTCCTCCGGGCTGTCCGGGGAGCTGTTTTTT. Translated, it gives CASSSSGSSGLSGELFF.

The chain joins TRBV15 to TRBJ2-1; TRBD2 aligns across 11 bases. Trimming at V came to 5 bases and at J to 7 bases, leaving 10 bases not matched to a gene. This CDR3 has 16 residues. The V gene's germline CDR1 is LNHNV and CDR2 YYDKDF (reference sequence). The CDR3 sequence is CATSPGSASGRNEQFF. The CDR3 DNA reads TGTGCCACCAGCCCTGGGTCAGCTAGCGGGAGGAATGAGCAGTTCTTC.

The chain combines TRBV3-1 (or the pseudogene TRBV3-2) with TRBJ1-4; a possible D gene is TRBD1 (6 bases). This CDR3 is built from 15 residues. V lost 1 base and J 8 bases, leaving 14 bases between the germline ends. Germline CDR1 LGHDT, CDR2 YNNKEL (reference sequence). CDR3 sequence (DNA): TGTGCCAGCAGCCAAGGGGGGGGCGTAAGGGAAAAACTGTTTTTT. Its protein product is CASSQGGGVREKLFF.

This chain connects TRBV4-2 to TRBJ1-4; 7 nucleotides align to TRBD1. Per the germline V gene, CDR1 is LGHNA and CDR2 is YNFKEQ. The CDR3 is 16 amino acids. V was pared by 1 base and J by 0 bases, with 2 bases of the junction left unmatched. CDR3 protein: CASSQGGQPTNEKLFF. The CDR3 DNA follows: TGTGCCAGCAGCCAAGGGGGACAGCCAACTAATGAAAAACTGTTTTTT.

The chain employs TRBV6-6 and TRBJ2-5; TRBD2 matches 13 bases. Per germline, CDR1 MNHNY and CDR2 SVGAGI (reference sequence). V dropped 5 bases and J dropped 3; count of bases not matched to a gene: 6. The CDR3 totals 16 residues. In nucleotides, the CDR3 is TGTGCCAGCAGTCGATTCGGACTAGCGGGGGAAGAGACCCAGTACTTC. Its protein is CASSRFGLAGEETQYF.

J is TRBJ2-3 and V is TRBV2; 7 bases match TRBD2. Germline-derived CDR1 and CDR2 are SNHLY and FYNNEI. The V segment lost 6 bases and the J segment 2 bases; nucleotides outside the gene matches: 5. This CDR3 comprises 14 residues. The CDR3 here is CASRGGLPTDTQYF. CDR3 DNA sequence: TGTGCCAGCAGGGGGGGACTACCCACAGATACGCAGTATTTT.

The J gene is TRBJ1-2, the V gene TRBV11-3; D gene ambiguous. V dropped 4 bases and J dropped 0 bases, with 9 bases sitting between them. Germline loops: CDR1 SGHNT, CDR2 YENEEA. CDR3 length: 14 residues. Here the CDR3 DNA reads TGTGCCAGCAGCTCGCAAGGAGCTAACTATGGCTACACCTTC. Its translation is CASSSQGANYGYTF. Full variable domain (rest looked up from reference TRBV11-3 and TRBJ1-2): EAGVVQSPRYKIIEKKQPVAFWCNPISGHNTLYWYLQNLGQGPELLIRYENEEAVDDSQLPKDRFSAERLKGVDSTLKIQPAELGDSAVYLCASSSQGANYGYTFGSGTRLTVV.

At least ten counts were recorded for this clone. The chain recombines TRBV6-5 with TRBJ2-7, with D maybe TRBD2 (6 bases). From germline, CDR1 is MNHEY and CDR2 SVGAGI. Trimming shortened V by 2 bases and J by 3 bases, and 14 bases separated the two germline ends. The CDR3 totals 15 residues. The CDR3 DNA reads TGTGCCAGCAGTTACGCGGGCGGGACCCACTACGAGCAGTACGTC. This gives the protein CASSYAGGTHYEQYV.

The table lists this clone with a few counts. V is TRBV5-1 and J is TRBJ2-1, with D perhaps TRBD2 (6 bases). Germline values: CDR1 SGHRS, CDR2 YFSETQ. This CDR3 region has 15 residues. Deletions cut 1 base from V and 6 bases from J, with 14 bases between. The CDR3 here is CASSLFRGSSNEQFF. In DNA form, the CDR3 reads TGCGCCAGCAGCTTGTTCCGGGGGTCGAGCAATGAGCAGTTCTTC.

This chain links TRBV18 with TRBJ1-1, with D perhaps matching TRBD1 (5 bases). The V and J ends lost 6 bases and 8 bases respectively, with 16 bases between them. CDR3 length: 13 amino acids. Germline lookup yields CDR1 KGHSH and CDR2 LQKENI. CDR3 residues: CASSLGGDGEAFF. CDR3 in DNA: TGTGCCAGCTCCCTCGGAGGGGATGGCGAAGCTTTCTTT.

The chain uses TRBV7-6 and TRBJ2-2; D is perhaps TRBD2 (6 bases). Germline loops: CDR1 SGHVS, CDR2 FNYEAQ. The V end lost 5 bases, the J end lost 4 bases, and 17 bases lay between the germline ends. This CDR3 contains 16 residues. The CDR3, as DNA: TGTGCCAGCAGCCCGGGACTCAAGGAGGGCACCGGGGAGCTGTTTTTT. It specifies CASSPGLKEGTGELFF. Looking up the rest from reference TRBV7-6 and TRBJ2-2 gives the full variable domain: GAGVSQSPRYKVTKRGQDVALRCDPISGHVSLYWYRQALGQGPEFLTYFNYEAQQDKSGLPNDRFSAERPEGSISTLTIQRTEQRDSAMYRCASSPGLKEGTGELFFGEGSRLTVL.

The CDR3 coding sequence is TGCGCCAGCAGCAAGGACATGAACTCCTATGGCTACACCTTC. Translating gives CASSKDMNSYGYTF. This chain links TRBV5-1 with TRBJ1-2; weak D call: TRBD1 (5 bases). Germline V CDR1 and CDR2: SGHRS, YFSETQ. The germline V and J ends were trimmed by 4 bases and 4 bases, with 14 bases remaining between them. There are 14 residues in the CDR3.

The rearrangement uses TRBV18 and TRBJ2-7, with TRBD2 as a possible D gene (5 bases). V lost 1 base, J lost 7 bases, and 17 bases lay in between. This CDR3 has 15 residues. Germline V lookup: CDR1 KGHSH, CDR2 LQKENI. The CDR3: CASSPLRSLGSEQYV. CDR3 nucleotides: TGTGCCAGCTCACCACTACGTTCGTTAGGGAGTGAGCAGTACGTC.

In its sample, this clone was seen many times. This chain connects TRBV2 to TRBJ1-2; D is ambiguous. The V end was cut by 3 bases, the J end by 8 bases, with 10 bases between. Germline values: CDR1 SNHLY, CDR2 FYNNEI. The CDR3 sequence is 12 residues long. CDR3 nucleotide sequence: TGTGCCAGCAGTGACGCACTCTGGGGCTACACCTTC. This codes for CASSDALWGYTF.

V usage is TRBV5-4 and J usage is TRBJ2-2, with D uncertain. The V gene's germline CDR1 is SGHNT and CDR2 YYREEE (reference sequence). V lost 0 bases and J 4 bases, leaving 13 bases between the germline ends. The CDR3 is 16 amino acids. CDR3 nucleotides: TGTGCCAGCAGCTTGGAGAACAAGAGGAGCACCGGGGAGCTGTTTTTT. Translated, it gives CASSLENKRSTGELFF.

The chain couples TRBV28 to TRBJ2-7, with 7 bases fitting TRBD1. Looked up from germline, CDR1 is MDHEN and CDR2 is SYDVKM. This CDR3 has 13 amino acids. Germline trimming cut 6 bases from V and 4 bases from J; bases unmatched to any gene: 6. The CDR3 sequence: CASRGDSKYEQYV. DNA for the CDR3: TGTGCCAGCAGGGGGGACAGCAAATACGAGCAGTACGTC.

The chain employs TRBV11-1 and TRBJ2-5; 8 bases map to TRBD2. Germline CDR1 and CDR2: SGHAT and FQDESV (reference sequence). V trimming: 5 bases; J trimming: 2 bases; junction bases outside the gene matches: 7. The CDR3 runs 15 residues. DNA for the CDR3: TGTGCCAGCAGCGAGACTAGCGTCTTACAAGAGACCCAGTACTTC. It encodes CASSETSVLQETQYF.

The gene calls are TRBV18 and TRBJ2-3; 7 positions match TRBD2. This CDR3 spans 15 amino acids. V lost 3 bases and J lost 1; bases outside the gene matches: 4. Germline CDR1 and CDR2: KGHSH and LQKENI. This chain's CDR3 is CASSPGTIGTDTQYF. CDR3 DNA sequence: TGTGCCAGCTCACCCGGGACTATAGGCACAGATACGCAGTATTTT. Complete variable domain (other parts from reference TRBV18 and TRBJ2-3): NAGVMQNPRHLVRRRGQEARLRCSPMKGHSHVYWYRQLPEEGLKFMVYLQKENIIDESGMPKERFSAEFPKEGPSILRIQQVVRGDSAAYFCASSPGTIGTDTQYFGPGTRLTVL.

V and J are TRBV28 and TRBJ1-2; D is ambiguous. Germline CDR1 reads MDHEN; CDR2 reads SYDVKM. There are 14 residues in the CDR3. The V end lost 8 bases, the J end lost 2 bases, and 15 bases lay between the germline ends. Written as DNA, the CDR3 is TGTGCCAGCCTCCCCTCGGGGATCAACTATGGCTACACCTTC. It is translated as CASLPSGINYGYTF.

The chain carries TRBV9 and TRBJ2-1; TRBD1 matches 7 bases. Germline lookup yields CDR1 SGDLS and CDR2 YYNGEE. The CDR3 consists of 14 residues. The V gene end was trimmed by 0 bases and the J gene end by 5 bases; junction bases not matched to a gene: 2. This chain's CDR3 is CASSVDRGDNEQFF. For the CDR3, the DNA is TGTGCCAGCAGCGTAGACAGGGGAGACAATGAGCAGTTCTTC. Looking up the rest from reference TRBV9 and TRBJ2-1 gives the full variable domain: DSGVTQTPKHLITATGQRVTLRCSPRSGDLSVYWYQQSLDQGLQFLIQYYNGEERAKGNILERFSAQQFPDLHSELNLSSLELGDSALYFCASSVDRGDNEQFFGPGTRLTVL.

The rearrangement links TRBV2 to TRBJ1-4; 8 nucleotides agree with TRBD1. The CDR3 runs 14 residues. CDR1 is SNHLY, CDR2 FYNNEI, per germline. The trim removed 7 bases at V and 13 bases at J, leaving 14 bases unmatched. The CDR3 coding sequence is TGTGCCAGCACCCACTACCCGGCAGGGGGCAGACTGTTTTTT. Translating gives CASTHYPAGGRLFF. Together with reference TRBV2 and TRBJ1-4, the CDR3 gives the full variable domain: EPEVTQTPSHQVTQMGQEVILRCVPISNHLYFYWYRQILGQKVEFLVSFYNNEISEKSEIFDDQFSVERPDGSNFTLKIRSTKLEDSAMYFCASTHYPAGGRLFFGSGTQLSVL.

V gene TRBV10-3 combines with J gene TRBJ2-1; D remains unclear. The V end was cut by 10 bases, the J end by 4 bases, with 8 bases between. Germline V gives CDR1 ENHRY, CDR2 SYGVKD. The CDR3 is made up of 11 amino acids. CDR3: CASAEYNEQFF. CDR3 nucleotide sequence: TGTGCCAGTGCCGAGTACAATGAGCAGTTCTTC.